Sequencing of this T cell receptor (beta chain) was carried out in a study of cytomegalovirus exposure and HLA in healthy donors. Turning to the study itself: Approximately 85 million unique TCRs from HLA-typed donors were held in an early data release. Study-wide results and limits: Excluded were some V segments that proved indistinguishable, including TRBV6-2 and TRBV6-3.

A word on this clone: The antigen remains unidentified. The junction does not match germline at one end; this may be a read error.

PCR was performed using 60 Vbeta and 13 Jbeta primers. Repertoires were generated with immunoSEQ multiplex PCR, while TCRdb's copy carries only in-frame clones and drops some. This listing includes about 210,000 clones. The CDR3 runs 12 residues. Germline lookup yields CDR1 SNHLY and CDR2 FYNNEI. The chain is built from TRBV2 and TRBJ2-7; tentative D call: TRBD2 (5 bases). This receptor was taken from a woman aged 25 to 39 in good health and CMV-seropositive. The sequenced sample consisted of PBMCs. CDR3 amino acids: CAGSATRYEQYF. The DNA for the CDR3 is TGTGCCGGCAGTGCTACTAGGTACGAGCAGTACTTC.